These 20 T cell receptor beta chains originate from one sample sequenced in a study of identifying expanded T cells in peripheral blood. Method: immunoSEQ multiplex PCR; TCRdb's copy keeps in-frame clones and lacks some. The sample lists over 100,000 clones; approximately 90% were seen once. Sequencing was done on a sample of blood. The receptors come from a person aged 18 to 75 in good health.

This chain joins TRBV19 and TRBJ2-1, with 9 bases identical to TRBD2. The germline V gene has CDR1 LNHDA and CDR2 SQIVND (reference sequence). This CDR3 spans 13 amino acids. J gave up 6 bases and V 7 bases, and 4 bases lay outside the gene matches. The CDR3 coding sequence is TGTGCCAGTACCAGAGCGGGAGGCAATGAGCAGTTCTTC. This encodes CASTRAGGNEQFF.

This chain connects TRBV9 to TRBJ2-7; tentative D call: TRBD1 (5 bases). CDR3 length equals 16 residues. The germline V gene encodes CDR1 SGDLS and CDR2 YYNGEE. V was trimmed by 0 bases and J by 6 bases, leaving 19 bases between them. The CDR3 sequence is CASSVGQGPFSGEQYF. CDR3 sequence (DNA): TGTGCCAGCAGCGTAGGCCAGGGCCCCTTCTCCGGCGAGCAGTACTTC.

The chain joins TRBV5-1 to TRBJ1-4, with a possible D match to TRBD1 (5 bases). The ends were cut back, 0 bases at V and 8 bases at J, with 17 bases in the middle. This CDR3 has 16 residues. Germline loops: CDR1 SGHRS, CDR2 YFSETQ. CDR3 sequence: CASSLEPGVGREKLFF. Written as DNA, the CDR3 is TGCGCCAGCAGCTTGGAACCGGGGGTAGGTCGAGAAAAACTGTTTTTT.

The chain joins TRBV4-1 to TRBJ1-2, with D unresolved. The CDR3 runs to 13 residues. CDR1 MGHRA and CDR2 YSYEKL come from the germline V gene. Trimming took 3 bases from V and 6 from J, leaving 11 bases between them. CDR3 DNA sequence: TGCGCCAGCAGCCAGACACAGCTCCATGGCTACACCTTC. It encodes CASSQTQLHGYTF.

The chain links TRBV7-2 to TRBJ1-2; tentative D call: TRBD1 (6 bases). V shed 0 bases and J shed 4 bases, with 9 bases lying between them. This CDR3 region has 14 residues. Per the germline V gene, CDR1 is SGHTA and CDR2 is FQGNSA. The CDR3 here is CASSLAGAGYGYTF. CDR3 nucleotide sequence: TGTGCCAGCAGCTTAGCGGGGGCGGGCTATGGCTACACCTTC.

The rearrangement links TRBV20-1 to TRBJ1-2; no firm D call. From germline, CDR1 is DFQATT and CDR2 SNEGSKA (reference sequence). This CDR3 has 11 residues. V was shortened by 4 bases and J by 6 bases, with 9 bases between the two germline ends. CDR3 nucleotides: TGCAGTGCTACCCCCGGGGATGGCTACACCTTC. Its protein product is CSATPGDGYTF.

This clone was detected a few times. The chain carries TRBV30 and TRBJ1-6, with D possibly TRBD1 on 5 matching bases. Trimming pared 8 bases from V and 1 base from J, leaving 18 bases between. The CDR3 runs 16 residues. Per germline, CDR1 GTSNPN and CDR2 SVGIG (reference sequence). Written as DNA, the CDR3 is TGTGCCCACCGGGACGGTACGAGGTCCTATAATTCACCCCTCCACTTT. Translation gives CAHRDGTRSYNSPLHF.

This chain links TRBV28 with TRBJ1-4, with D hard to call. The CDR3 is 14 residues long. Germline V lookup: CDR1 MDHEN, CDR2 SYDVKM. The V gene lost 2 bases and the J gene lost 5 bases, with 9 bases spanning the gap. The CDR3 region has the DNA TGTGCCAGCAGTTTAAGGCAGACCAATGAAAAACTGTTTTTT. It translates to CASSLRQTNEKLFF.

The chain is built from TRBV11-2 and TRBJ2-1, with TRBD2 identical over 7 bases. CDR3 length equals 15 residues. With 5 bases clipped from V and 9 bases from J, the junction kept 13 bases outside the gene matches. Germline lookup yields CDR1 SGHAT and CDR2 FQNNGV. The CDR3 DNA follows: TGTGCCAGCAGCAGTGTGACTAGCCTCGGTAGTGAGCAGTTCTTC. This translates into CASSSVTSLGSEQFF.

The chain links TRBV5-6 to TRBJ2-3; 9 bases are a match to TRBD1. This CDR3 is built from 16 residues. V lost 0 bases and J lost 5; bases outside the gene matches: 7. Germline loops: CDR1 SGHDT, CDR2 YYEEEE. The CDR3 loop reads CASSLVGTGSKDTQYF. CDR3 coding DNA: TGTGCCAGCAGCTTGGTCGGGACAGGGTCGAAAGATACGCAGTATTTT.

This clone was detected only a few times. The chain is built from TRBV7-9 and TRBJ2-7, with D unresolved. Looked up from germline, CDR1 is SEHNR and CDR2 is FQNEAQ (reference sequence). The CDR3 loop spans 13 amino acids. Trimming stripped 4 bases from V and 3 bases from J, with 10 bases between. This chain's CDR3 is CASSSTQNYEQYF. CDR3 DNA: TGTGCCAGCAGCTCGACTCAGAACTACGAGCAGTACTTC.

The J gene is TRBJ2-1, the V gene TRBV28, with TRBD2 matching over 8 bases. The CDR3 covers 16 residues. V lost 4 bases, J lost 2 bases, and 7 bases stayed unmatched. Germline-derived CDR1 and CDR2 are MDHEN and SYDVKM. CDR3 loop: CASSSSAGATYNEQFF. The CDR3 nucleotides are TGTGCCAGCAGTTCGTCAGCGGGGGCGACCTACAATGAGCAGTTCTTC.

The chain combines TRBV19 with TRBJ1-1; a weak D match, TRBD1 (5 bases). Germline CDR1 is LNHDA and CDR2 is SQIVND (reference sequence). Trimming cost V 2 bases and J 3 bases, with 10 bases left between them. This CDR3 has 14 amino acids. The CDR3 region is CASSIRGWDTEAFF. CDR3 nucleotides: TGTGCCAGTAGTATACGGGGGTGGGACACTGAAGCTTTCTTT.

The gene calls are TRBV7-3 and TRBJ1-4, with D possibly being TRBD1 (6 bases). V gave up 5 bases and J gave up 4 bases, with 17 bases separating them. This CDR3 is built from 16 residues. Germline loops: CDR1 SGHTA, CDR2 FQGTGA. The chain's CDR3 is CASSPPGGQYNEKLFF. CDR3 nucleotide sequence: TGTGCCAGCAGCCCCCCCGGGGGGCAATATAATGAAAAACTGTTTTTT.

This chain connects TRBV5-4 to TRBJ2-3, with 7 nucleotides matching TRBD1. Germline-derived CDR1 and CDR2 are SGHNT and YYREEE (reference sequence). The CDR3 length is 15 residues. Trimming at V came to 4 bases and at J to 4 bases, leaving 9 bases not matched to a gene. CDR3 coding DNA: TGTGCCAGCAGCCGCCCGACAGGGAGTTCAGATACGCAGTATTTT. This codes for CASSRPTGSSDTQYF.

This clone has at least ten counts. V and J are TRBV6-5 and TRBJ2-7, with D perhaps given as TRBD1 or TRBD2 (5 bases each). Germline loops: CDR1 MNHEY, CDR2 SVGAGI. This CDR3 region has 14 residues. Trimming took 5 bases from V and 9 from J, leaving 20 bases between them. In nucleotides, the CDR3 is TGTGCCAGCAGTATACCGGGACCGTTGGTGAGGCAGTACTTC. Residues: CASSIPGPLVRQYF.

This clone was counted once. This chain uses TRBV7-2 with TRBJ2-1, with 7 bases aligning to TRBD2. The germline CDR1 and CDR2 sequences are SGHTA and FQGNSA. This CDR3 has 14 residues. Germline trimming cut 6 bases from V and 12 bases from J; bases unmatched to any gene: 14. The CDR3 spells CASRTVFSSGGQFF. Written as DNA, the CDR3 is TGTGCCAGCAGGACCGTTTTCTCTAGCGGTGGGCAGTTCTTC.

The chain uses TRBV9 and TRBJ2-3; 11 bases map to TRBD2. This CDR3 is 18 amino acids long. Losses at the gene ends were 4 bases for V and 0 bases for J; bases not matched to a gene: 10. The germline V gene has CDR1 SGDLS and CDR2 YYNGEE. Here the CDR3 reads CASSPRLAGRSSTDTQYF. The CDR3 DNA reads as TGTGCCAGCAGCCCGCGACTAGCGGGGCGCTCTAGCACAGATACGCAGTATTTT.

J is TRBJ1-1 and V is TRBV5-1, with 7 bases identical to TRBD1. V shed 4 bases and J 0 bases; nucleotides not matched to a gene: 3. The CDR3 is 14 amino acids. The germline V gene encodes CDR1 SGHRS and CDR2 YFSETQ. The CDR3 loop is CASSKTGMNTEAFF. For the CDR3, the DNA is TGCGCCAGCAGCAAGACAGGGATGAACACTGAAGCTTTCTTT.

The chain joins TRBV14 to TRBJ1-3; D is unresolved. Germline-derived CDR1 and CDR2 are SGHDN and FVKESK. The CDR3 runs 14 residues. V was pared by 1 base and J by 2 bases, with 6 bases between. This CDR3 is CASSQGSPGNTIYF. The CDR3 region has the DNA TGTGCCAGCAGCCAAGGCAGCCCTGGAAACACCATATATTTT.